Listed below are T cell receptor beta chains from one sample, sequenced in a study of shared clonotypes between healthy human individuals. Only in-frame clones appear in the TCRdb table, and some are missing; sequencing was by immunoSEQ multiplex PCR. The sample yields roughly 700,000 clones, over 65% seen once. The sample taken for sequencing was memory CD4+ T cells sorted from blood. These receptors originate from a woman younger than 45 in good health. Both conserved end residues are part of each CDR3.

V gene | CDR3 protein
TRBV9 | CASSVGGTDYTEAFF
TRBV29-1 | CSVVQGPSSGANVLTF
TRBV5-1 | CASSLLGSHYEQYF
TRBV11-2 | CASSLGLDQPQHF
TRBV6-1 | CASSEVAGLTGYTF
TRBV10-3 | CAVSLAGPGDEQFF
TRBV7-5 | CVRSSVQGSSPNQPQHF
TRBV28 | CASWMNTEAFF
TRBV6-1 | CASSELTAGAYNEQFF
TRBV28 | CASSFVAGLGYTF
TRBV6-5 | CASSFDGNSNQPQHF
TRBV9 | CASSVARQSTDTQYF
TRBV6-6 | CASSYGGTGGNYGYTF
TRBV5-6 | CASSLSSTADTQYF
TRBV6-5 | CASSLRRLGTGELFF
TRBV19 | CASSLWSLSSYNEQFF
TRBV6-6 | CASSSGGHNEQFF
TRBV2 | CASRTGTSLAKNIQYF
TRBV4-1 | CASSRVLTEGYTF
TRBV28 | CASSLWGQGVGQPQHF
TRBV11-3 | CASSFVGTGELFF
TRBV18 | CASSPDRNQPQHF
TRBV19 | CASRVEGRLNTEAFF
TRBV6-5 | CASSGDRGNQPQHF
TRBV29-1 | CSVEGQGAGVGLAGGDEQFF
TRBV19 | CASGRQGLRIGEQFF
TRBV6-1 | CASRMGYEQYF
TRBV19 | CASSIGALAKNIQYF
TRBV10-3 | CAIRSSSGRDGTQYF
TRBV5-5 | CASSWTEIYEQYF
TRBV21-1 | CASSLQGEREDTYNEQFF
TRBV6-6 | CASGGTGTYNEQFF
TRBV30 | CAWQRQGASNEQFF
TRBV5-1 | CASSLDRVDYNEQFF
TRBV4-1 | CASSPSGRAVTGELFF